This T cell receptor beta chain was captured in a study of CD8 T cells in Susac syndrome. Sequencing of TCR beta drew on CD8+ and CD4+ T cells from blood. Negative magnetic isolation gave CD8+ and CD4+ cells; FACS enriched CD8+ TEMRA. This CDR3 has 13 residues. Losses at the gene ends were 5 bases for V and 10 bases for J; bases not matched to a gene: 7. Germline V lookup: CDR1 LNHDA, CDR2 SQIVND (reference sequence). Random hexamers were used to reverse transcribe the RNA input (about 0.45 to 1 ug). Multiplex immunoSEQ PCR targeted 54 Vbeta and 13 Jbeta TCR beta segments. TCRdb independently ran MiXCR on the immunoSEQ multiplex PCR reads; one entry per CDR3 protein. Seen here are about 430,000 distinct CDR3 sequences, around 83% observed once, and the top ten hold about 0.1%.

Sequences were obtained from CD8+ T cells from PBMCs. The TCR originated in a human donor with multiple sclerosis. V and J are TRBV19 and TRBJ2-2; 7 bases align to TRBD1. This CDR3 reads CASSSDREEELFF. The CDR3, as DNA: TGTGCCAGTAGTTCCGACAGGGAAGAGGAGCTGTTTTTT.